Below are 27 T cell receptor beta chains sequenced from a single sample in a study of T cell responses to AZD1222 COVID-19 vaccine. The data were produced by immunoSEQ multiplex PCR, yet TCRdb's version contains in-frame clones alone and is incomplete. The sample lists 110,000 to 150,000 clones, approximately 90% occurring once. Sample: peripheral blood, taken on day 0 of AZD1222 vaccination. These receptors came from an adult in good health.

The genes are TRBV7-2 and TRBJ1-5; D is perhaps TRBD1 (5 bases). This CDR3 spans 15 amino acids. The V and J ends lost 5 bases and 4 bases respectively, with 15 bases between them. Germline V gene sequence: CDR1 SGHTA, CDR2 FQGNSA. The CDR3 reads CASSTRRGGNQPQHF. The CDR3 nucleotides read TGTGCCAGCAGCACGAGGCGGGGCGGGAATCAGCCCCAGCATTTT.

This clone came up once. This sequence joins TRBV15 and TRBJ1-5; tentatively, D is TRBD1 (5 bases). The CDR3 runs 15 residues. The V gene lost 5 bases and the J gene lost 6 bases, with 17 bases spanning the gap. Germline CDR1 is LNHNV and CDR2 is YYDKDF (reference sequence). The CDR3, as DNA: TGTGCCACCAGCTGGTCTGGGGGGGTGGCTCAGCCCCAGCATTTT. This sequence encodes CATSWSGGVAQPQHF.

This sequence joins TRBV5-1 and TRBJ2-7; 10 bases are shared with TRBD1. CDR3 length: 14 amino acids. Germline values: CDR1 SGHRS, CDR2 YFSETQ. V shed 8 bases and J 2 bases; nucleotides not matched to a gene: 7. The CDR3 reads CASTAGQGTYEQYF. The CDR3 DNA follows: TGCGCCAGTACTGCGGGACAGGGGACCTACGAGCAGTACTTC.

The chain links TRBV9 to TRBJ2-1; D is possibly TRBD2 (5 bases). The CDR3 length is 15 residues. The V gene lost 3 bases and the J gene lost 0 bases, with 10 bases spanning the gap. Looked up from germline, CDR1 is SGDLS and CDR2 is YYNGEE. DNA of the CDR3: TGTGCCAGCAGCGAGAGCGGAATCTCCTACAATGAGCAGTTCTTC. Translation gives CASSESGISYNEQFF.

This clone was counted once. The V and J genes are TRBV6-5 and TRBJ2-2; 7 bases line up with TRBD2. V shed 8 bases and J 4 bases; nucleotides not matched to a gene: 4. The germline CDR1 and CDR2 sequences are MNHEY and SVGAGI. CDR3 length: 13 residues. The CDR3 spells CASGRVGTGELFF. The CDR3 nucleotides read TGTGCCAGCGGGAGGGTGGGCACCGGGGAGCTGTTTTTT.

CDR3 nucleotides: TGTGCCAGCGGAGATGCCGGTCCTCCTGGAAACACCATATATTTT. Its translation is CASGDAGPPGNTIYF. This chain joins TRBV28 and TRBJ1-3; no definite D call. There are 15 residues in the CDR3. The V and J ends lost 8 bases and 2 bases respectively, with 16 bases between them. Germline assignment: CDR1 MDHEN and CDR2 SYDVKM. Full variable domain (missing parts from reference TRBV28 and TRBJ1-3): DVKVTQSSRYLVKRTGEKVFLECVQDMDHENMFWYRQDPGLGLRLIYFSYDVKMKEKGDIPEGYSVSREKKERFSLILESASTNQTSMYLCASGDAGPPGNTIYFGEGSWLTVV.

V and J are TRBV7-9 and TRBJ2-7, with D perhaps TRBD1 (5 bases). The CDR3 consists of 13 residues. CDR1 and CDR2 from the germline V gene are SEHNR and FQNEAQ (reference sequence). V shed 1 base and J shed 5 bases, with 9 bases lying between them. The CDR3 sequence: CASSLGLGDEQYF. CDR3 in DNA: TGTGCCAGCAGCTTAGGTCTAGGGGACGAGCAGTACTTC. The variable domain in full, with the rest retrieved from reference TRBV7-9 and TRBJ2-7, is DTGVSQNPRHKITKRGQNVTFRCDPISEHNRLYWYRQTLGQGPEFLTYFQNEAQLEKSRLLSDRFSAERPKGSFSTLEIQRTEQGDSAMYLCASSLGLGDEQYFGPGTRLTVT.

The chain has TRBV3-1 (or the pseudogene TRBV3-2) and TRBJ2-7; D not resolved. The CDR3 runs to 12 residues. Germline-derived CDR1 and CDR2 are LGHDT and YNNKEL (reference sequence). V was clipped by 3 bases and J by 9 bases, with 12 bases between them. For the CDR3, the DNA is TGTGCCAGCAGCCAGCGGACCAGAGGGCAGTACTTC. It yields the protein CASSQRTRGQYF.

This chain uses TRBV9 with TRBJ1-2, with D hard to call. The CDR3 is made up of 15 amino acids. Trimming removed 0 bases from V and 1 base from J, with 10 bases in between. Germline V lookup: CDR1 SGDLS, CDR2 YYNGEE. The chain's CDR3 is CASSVGSNGNYGYTF. The CDR3 DNA sequence: TGTGCCAGCAGCGTAGGGTCTAATGGTAACTATGGCTACACCTTC.

This chain joins TRBV30 and TRBJ2-7, with TRBD1 matching over 7 bases. The CDR3 runs 12 residues. The germline gives CDR1 GTSNPN, CDR2 SVGIG (reference sequence). After removal of 5 bases from V and 3 bases from J, the junction contained 4 bases not matched to a gene. The CDR3 sequence is CAWSTGNYEQYF. CDR3 sequence (DNA): TGTGCCTGGTCGACAGGGAACTACGAGCAGTACTTC.

V and J are TRBV18 and TRBJ1-5; the match to TRBD1 covers 7 bases. Losses at the gene ends were 4 bases for V and 5 bases for J; bases not matched to a gene: 2. Germline-derived CDR1 and CDR2 are KGHSH and LQKENI. The CDR3 runs 13 residues. The CDR3 coding sequence is TGTGCCAGCTCACTCCAGGGGGATCAGCCCCAGCATTTT. Its translation: CASSLQGDQPQHF.

CDR3 region: CASSLFYRSWLADYTDTQYF. The CDR3 DNA reads as TGCGCCAGCAGCTTGTTCTATCGTTCCTGGCTAGCGGATTACACAGATACGCAGTATTTT. V and J are TRBV5-1 and TRBJ2-3; 7 bases match TRBD2. Unmatched junction bases numbered 19, after V lost 1 base and J lost 2 bases. The CDR3 runs to 20 residues. The V gene's germline CDR1 is SGHRS and CDR2 YFSETQ.

The rearrangement uses TRBV5-6 and TRBJ2-7, with 7 bases lining up with TRBD1. The CDR3 length is 13 residues. V was clipped by 5 bases and J by 3 bases; unmatched bases: 5. Per the germline V gene, CDR1 is SGHDT and CDR2 is YYEEEE. The CDR3 protein is CASSSQGDYEQYF. In nucleotides, the CDR3 is TGTGCCAGCAGTTCCCAGGGGGACTACGAGCAGTACTTC.

V and J are TRBV24-1 and TRBJ1-2; a weak D match, TRBD1 (5 bases). Trimming removed 1 base at V and 2 bases at J, with 7 bases between. This CDR3 contains 14 residues. The germline V gene has CDR1 KGHDR and CDR2 SFDVKD. CDR3 region: CATSDFGTNYGYTF. CDR3 bases: TGTGCCACCAGTGATTTCGGGACGAACTATGGCTACACCTTC.

The chain combines TRBV28 with TRBJ1-1, with D unclear. CDR3 length: 15 residues. Trimming removed 1 base from V and 6 bases from J, with 15 bases in between. From germline, CDR1 is MDHEN and CDR2 SYDVKM. CDR3 DNA sequence: TGTGCCAGCAGTTTATTCAGTCCTCAGTACGCTGAAGCTTTCTTT. It specifies CASSLFSPQYAEAFF.

The chain uses TRBV4-2 and TRBJ1-2; D gene uncertain. CDR3 length: 15 amino acids. The germline V gene has CDR1 LGHNA and CDR2 YNFKEQ. Trimming left V 1 base short and J 3 bases short, with 12 bases between. CDR3 in DNA: TGTGCCAGCAGCCAAGCGACCGGAGCGTACTATGGCTACACCTTC. Translated, it gives CASSQATGAYYGYTF.

The chain employs TRBV7-2 and TRBJ1-2, with TRBD1 matching 10 bases. This CDR3 has 15 residues. With V trimmed by 5 bases and J by 3 bases, 6 bases remained unmatched. Germline V gene lookup returns CDR1 SGHTA and CDR2 FQGNSA. CDR3 DNA sequence: TGTGCCAGCAGCACCTTGACAGGGGGCTACTATGGCTACACCTTC. The encoded protein is CASSTLTGGYYGYTF.

The chain is built from TRBV5-4 and TRBJ2-7; 9 positions match TRBD1. With 1 base clipped from V and 3 bases from J, the junction kept 2 bases outside the gene matches. The germline V gene has CDR1 SGHNT and CDR2 YYREEE (reference sequence). The CDR3 extends over 14 amino acids. CDR3 loop: CASSLRDRDYEQYF. Written as DNA, the CDR3 is TGTGCCAGCAGCTTGAGGGACAGGGACTACGAGCAGTACTTC. The full variable domain, completed using reference TRBV5-4 and TRBJ2-7, is ETGVTQSPTHLIKTRGQQVTLRCSSQSGHNTVSWYQQALGQGPQFIFQYYREEENGRGNFPPRFSGLQFPNYSSELNVNALELDDSALYLCASSLRDRDYEQYFGPGTRLTVT.

The CDR3 DNA reads TGCGCCAGCACCCGGGCCGGTGAAGAGACCCAGTACTTC. Its translation is CASTRAGEETQYF. This sequence joins TRBV5-1 and TRBJ2-5; no clear D. CDR1 is SGHRS, CDR2 YFSETQ, per germline. V lost 6 bases and J 3 bases, leaving 12 bases between the germline ends. The CDR3 runs 13 residues.

This sequence joins TRBV13 and TRBJ1-2; unclear D gene. The CDR3 covers 13 residues. V lost 3 bases, J lost 6 bases, and 11 bases lay in between. Germline V gene lookup returns CDR1 PRHDT and CDR2 FYEKMQ (reference sequence). Written as DNA, the CDR3 is TGTGCCAGCAGCTTTGGCATGGGGAATGGCTACACCTTC. Amino acid sequence: CASSFGMGNGYTF.

CDR3 in amino acids: CASIPGGYNSPLHF. For the CDR3, the DNA is TGTGCCAGCATCCCAGGTGGATATAATTCACCCCTCCACTTT. The chain carries TRBV6-5 and TRBJ1-6; D is uncertain. The CDR3 is 14 amino acids. V lost 7 bases and J 4 bases, leaving 11 bases between the germline ends. Germline lookup yields CDR1 MNHEY and CDR2 SVGAGI.

The V and J genes are TRBV12-5 and TRBJ1-5; D is undetermined. Trimming cost V 6 bases and J 6 bases, with 9 bases left between them. The CDR3 is 12 residues long. Per germline, CDR1 LGHNT and CDR2 FRNRAP. CDR3 sequence (DNA): TGTGCTAGTGGCTGGGGTTCTCAGCCCCAGCATTTT. The encoded protein is CASGWGSQPQHF.

The rearrangement joins TRBV14 to TRBJ1-3; D is unresolved. V was pared by 0 bases and J by 0 bases, with 15 bases between. The germline CDR1 and CDR2 sequences are SGHDN and FVKESK. The CDR3 has 18 amino acids. CDR3 sequence: CASSQDRKGPTSGNTIYF. CDR3 DNA sequence: TGTGCCAGCAGCCAAGATCGGAAAGGCCCTACCTCTGGAAACACCATATATTTT.

The chain joins TRBV5-1 to TRBJ2-3, with D possibly matching TRBD2 (5 bases). The V end lost 7 bases, the J end lost 3 bases, and 18 bases lay between the germline ends. The CDR3 has 15 residues. Germline lookup yields CDR1 SGHRS and CDR2 YFSETQ. The CDR3: CASLPDAEGTDTQYF. For the CDR3, the DNA is TGCGCCAGCCTACCTGACGCCGAGGGAACAGATACGCAGTATTTT.

The chain is built from TRBV27 and TRBJ2-5, with 9 bases matching TRBD1. CDR1 is MNHEY, CDR2 SMNVEV, per germline (reference sequence). This CDR3 region has 13 residues. V was pared by 4 bases and J by 6 bases, with 3 bases of the junction left unmatched. CDR3: CASSWGQGQTQYF. The CDR3 nucleotides are TGTGCCAGCAGTTGGGGACAGGGTCAGACCCAGTACTTC.

Only a few counts were recorded for this clone. The rearrangement joins TRBV7-2 to TRBJ2-1, with D perhaps matching TRBD1 (6 bases). The ends were cut back, 7 bases at V and 10 bases at J, with 17 bases in the middle. This CDR3 is 13 amino acids long. Germline V lookup: CDR1 SGHTA, CDR2 FQGNSA. CDR3 in DNA: TGTGCCAGCACCGAGAGGGGGATAGGGGAGCAGTTCTTC. Its protein product is CASTERGIGEQFF.

The chain joins TRBV28 to TRBJ2-2; tentative D call: TRBD1 (6 bases). Germline V CDR1 and CDR2: MDHEN, SYDVKM. The CDR3 is 17 residues long. Trimming shortened V by 7 bases and J by 4 bases, and 22 bases separated the two germline ends. The CDR3 region is CASTSFGLRTATGELFF. The CDR3 nucleotides are TGTGCCAGCACTTCCTTTGGGCTCAGGACAGCCACCGGGGAGCTGTTTTTT. Complete variable domain (other parts from reference TRBV28 and TRBJ2-2): DVKVTQSSRYLVKRTGEKVFLECVQDMDHENMFWYRQDPGLGLRLIYFSYDVKMKEKGDIPEGYSVSREKKERFSLILESASTNQTSMYLCASTSFGLRTATGELFFGEGSRLTVL.